This T cell receptor (beta chain) was recovered during a study of CD8 T cells in ankylosing spondylitis. Study conclusions and caveats: It was reported that disease-linked clones were significantly enriched in matched ankylosing spondylitis synovial fluid. Reactive arthritis synovial fluid and blood previously showed some of these motif variants. For ankylosing spondylitis blood, a TCR beta motif of 7 to 9 highly homologous variants appeared characteristic. Clones that were linked to disease were CD8+ and were relatively rare in peripheral blood.

A quantitative 5'-RACE method, one with molecular barcodes, was used to make TCR beta libraries. TCRdb redid the calling of the 5' RACE reads with MiXCR, one entry per CDR3 protein. The data contain around 770,000 distinct CDR3 sequences, around 20% of them singletons. Between the trimmed V and J ends, which lost 0 bases and 6 bases, there was a span of 8 bases. The V gene's germline CDR1 is LGHNA and CDR2 YSLEER. CDR3 length: 14 residues. In this sample, this clonotype turned up a few times. The target antigen is unknown. The chain combines TRBV4-3 with TRBJ2-2; D is unclear. The sample consisted of blood, either unsorted or a sorted T cell fraction (not recorded which). The receptor was derived from a male donor with ankylosing spondylitis. CDR3 residues: CASSQDSYSGELFF. Written as DNA, the CDR3 is TGCGCCAGCAGCCAAGATTCATATTCCGGGGAGCTGTTTTTT.